This T cell receptor (beta chain) appears in the sequencing data of a study of blood T cell repertoires in COVID-19. TCRdb's table, derived via immunoSEQ multiplex PCR, lists solely in-frame clones and lacks some. Of 35,000 to 50,000 clones in the sample, around nine tenths were seen once. The CDR3 totals 15 residues. V shed 5 bases, J shed 2 bases, and the junction held 4 bases outside the gene matches. Germline CDR1 reads SGHTA; CDR2 reads FQGNSA. This clone was seen just once. The sequenced material came from peripheral blood. The sequence came from a woman aged 40 to 50 with acute or convalescent COVID-19. The chain employs TRBV7-2 and TRBJ2-5; 11 bases align to TRBD2. CDR3 amino acids: CASSLRTSGQETQYF. CDR3 DNA: TGTGCCAGCAGCCTTAGGACTAGCGGGCAAGAGACCCAGTACTTC.